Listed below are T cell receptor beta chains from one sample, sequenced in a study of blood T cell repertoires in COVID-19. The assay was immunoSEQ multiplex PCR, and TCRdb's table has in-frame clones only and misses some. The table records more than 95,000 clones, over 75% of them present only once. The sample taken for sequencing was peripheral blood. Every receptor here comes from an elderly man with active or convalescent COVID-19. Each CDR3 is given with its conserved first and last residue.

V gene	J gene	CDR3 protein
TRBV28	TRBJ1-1	CASRRTGVRDTEAFF
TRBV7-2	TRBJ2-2	CASSHQWGDANTGELFF
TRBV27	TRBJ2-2	CASSTGLLNTGELFF
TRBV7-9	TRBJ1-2	CASSHLRTTGTYGYTF
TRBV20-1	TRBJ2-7	CSASPQGGQYF
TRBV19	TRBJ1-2	CASSGIQGNYGYTF
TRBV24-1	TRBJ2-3	CATSGAWGVGDTQYF
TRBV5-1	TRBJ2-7	CASSLYGTPGHEQYF
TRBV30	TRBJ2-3	CAWSLGDSDTQYF
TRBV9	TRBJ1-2	CASSVDPGNYGYTF
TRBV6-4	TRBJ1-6	CASRDRFGSPLHF
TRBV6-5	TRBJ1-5	CASSRTLTDRWPQHF
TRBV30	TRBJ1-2	CAWSPQQGTNYGYTF
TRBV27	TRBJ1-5	CASSVIRGQPQHF
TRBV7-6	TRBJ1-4	CASGGWAVRPPNEKLFF
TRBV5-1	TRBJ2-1	CASSLTEGANEQFF
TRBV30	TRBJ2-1	CAWTSGSFYNEQFF
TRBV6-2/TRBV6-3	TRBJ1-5	CASSSNSNQPQHF
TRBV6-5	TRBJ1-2	CASSSPRTANTF
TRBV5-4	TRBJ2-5	CASSLDIGREKAWETQYF
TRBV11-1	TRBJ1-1	CASSLRTGGNTEAFF
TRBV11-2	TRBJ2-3	CASSTTSDQYTDTQYF
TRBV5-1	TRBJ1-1	CASSFRGDEAFF
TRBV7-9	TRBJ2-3	CASSRGQGGTTSTDTQYF
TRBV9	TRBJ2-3	CASSAQRGALEDTQYF
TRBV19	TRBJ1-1	CASSVGTLNTEAFF
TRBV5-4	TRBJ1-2	CASSGPNYGYTF
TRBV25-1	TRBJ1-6	CASSDPGTSNSPLHF
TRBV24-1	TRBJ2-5	CATSDFSGGETQYF
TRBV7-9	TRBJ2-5	CASSPTLSGAGETQYF
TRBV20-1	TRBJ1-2	CSATPGRGYTF
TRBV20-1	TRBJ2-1	CSARDIKEQFF
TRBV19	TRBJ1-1	CASSIGQGFEAFF